This TCR beta chain was profiled in a study of blood T cell repertoires in COVID-19. Turning to the study itself: Nucleic acid was either cDNA or gDNA, and it came from T cells, B-cell-depleted T cells, or PBMCs.

This clone was detected once. Trimming left V 0 bases short and J 6 bases short, with 13 bases between. The CDR3 covers 15 residues. Germline lookup yields CDR1 MNHEY and CDR2 SVGAGI. In the authors' methods: Amplification with reference gene primers provided the estimates of nucleated cell counts. Method: immunoSEQ multiplex PCR; TCRdb's copy keeps in-frame clones and lacks some. Clone size and V and J calls were adopted from that table, with D and trimming inferred from the DNA. The data contain under 500,000 clones, 85% to 90% of them singletons. The origin of this receptor is a woman in her 30s with acute or convalescent COVID-19. Sequencing was done on a sample of peripheral blood. The rearrangement joins TRBV6-5 to TRBJ2-3; D is ambiguous. The chain's CDR3 is CASSYSRGWVDTQYF. The DNA of the CDR3 is TGTGCCAGCAGTTACTCGAGAGGTTGGGTCGATACGCAGTATTTT.